What follows is one T cell receptor beta chain and its context. This entry is derived from a study of blood T cell repertoires in COVID-19. Generated by immunoSEQ multiplex PCR, the TCRdb table keeps only in-frame clones and is missing some. The table lists 40,000 to 45,000 clones, 85% to 95% of them singletons, with roughly 0.35% in the top ten. J was trimmed by 5 bases and V by 1 base; bases with no gene match: 10. The CDR3 loop spans 17 amino acids. CDR1 and CDR2 (germline): SGHTA, FQGNSA. This chain connects TRBV7-2 to TRBJ2-5, with 10 bases identical to TRBD2. Sequencing used peripheral blood. The TCR sequence derives from a man over 45 with COVID-19, enrolled during active disease. CDR3 sequence reads: CASSLGTSGTAGETQYF. Here the CDR3 DNA reads TGTGCCAGCAGCTTAGGTACTAGCGGGACCGCCGGGGAGACCCAGTACTTC. Full variable domain (missing parts from reference TRBV7-2 and TRBJ2-5): GAGVSQSPSNKVTEKGKDVELRCDPISGHTALYWYRQSLGQGLEFLIYFQGNSAPDKSGLPSDRFSAERTGGSVSTLTIQRTQQEDSAVYLCASSLGTSGTAGETQYFGPGTRLLVL.